Each of the 22 T cell receptor beta chains below was sequenced from the same sample in a study of cytomegalovirus exposure and HLA in healthy donors. PCR used 60 Vbeta primers and 13 Jbeta primers. Libraries were prepared by immunoSEQ multiplex PCR; TCRdb keeps only in-frame clonotypes and omits some of them. In the table there are 120,000 or so clones, approximately 75% of which are singletons. Sequencing was performed on PBMCs. The source is a woman in her 50s in good health and CMV-seronegative.

A few counts support this clone. The gene calls are TRBV30 and TRBJ2-7; 10 nucleotides match TRBD1. The CDR3 totals 14 residues. After removal of 4 bases from V and 10 bases from J, the junction contained 13 bases not matched to a gene. CDR1 is GTSNPN and CDR2 is SVGIG in the germline V gene (reference sequence). CDR3 nucleotides: TGTGCCTGGAATGAGGACAGGGGGATTAGGTCCCAGTACTTC. This translates into CAWNEDRGIRSQYF.

This clone was seen a handful of times. V and J are TRBV19 and TRBJ2-1; a weak D match, TRBD2 (5 bases). Trimming shortened V by 3 bases and J by 0 bases, and 9 bases separated the two germline ends. Germline CDR1 is LNHDA and CDR2 is SQIVND (reference sequence). The CDR3 contains 15 residues. The CDR3 loop reads CASSIPSGSYNEQFF. In DNA form, the CDR3 reads TGTGCCAGTAGTATTCCGAGCGGCTCCTACAATGAGCAGTTCTTC.

The chain employs TRBV5-1 and TRBJ2-7, with TRBD1 matching 10 bases. The CDR3 consists of 14 residues. The germline V gene encodes CDR1 SGHRS and CDR2 YFSETQ. V dropped 4 bases and J dropped 4; count of bases not matched to a gene: 5. The CDR3 sequence: CASSIGDRGYEQYF. In nucleotides, the CDR3 is TGCGCCAGCAGCATAGGGGACAGGGGATACGAGCAGTACTTC.

The chain has TRBV27 and TRBJ2-1, with a tentative D call TRBD1 (5 bases). The germline V gene has CDR1 MNHEY and CDR2 SMNVEV (reference sequence). Trimming pared 2 bases from V and 15 bases from J, leaving 14 bases between. There are 12 residues in the CDR3. As DNA, the CDR3 is TGTGCCAGCAGTTTAGTCCAGGGTTCCCCGTTCTTC. This codes for CASSLVQGSPFF.

This clone was seen a handful of times. The rearrangement links TRBV6-5 to TRBJ1-4; D possibly corresponds to TRBD1 (5 bases). The V gene's germline CDR1 is MNHEY and CDR2 SVGAGI. Trimming left V 6 bases short and J 4 bases short, with 15 bases between. This CDR3 has 15 amino acids. The CDR3 sequence is CASRGGGTFNEKLFF. The CDR3 DNA reads TGTGCCAGCAGGGGGGGAGGGACCTTTAATGAAAAACTGTTTTTT.

This clone was observed a few times. The genes are TRBV19 and TRBJ2-7; a weak D match, TRBD2 (5 bases). Germline values: CDR1 LNHDA, CDR2 SQIVND (reference sequence). This CDR3 contains 13 residues. The V end was cut by 5 bases, the J end by 2 bases, with 10 bases between. CDR3: CASSYSETYEQYF. CDR3 in DNA: TGTGCCAGTAGTTATAGCGAGACCTACGAGCAGTACTTC. Supplemented by reference TRBV19 and TRBJ2-7, the full variable domain reads DGGITQSPKYLFRKEGQNVTLSCEQNLNHDAMYWYRQDPGQGLRLIYYSQIVNDFQKGDIAEGYSVSREKKESFPLTVTSAQKNPTAFYLCASSYSETYEQYFGPGTRLTVT.

Notes on this clone: The germline gene is not matched at one end of the junction; a read error may be the cause. The chain links TRBV7-9 to TRBJ2-2; 9 bases agree with TRBD1. Germline V CDR1 and CDR2: SEHNR, FQNEAQ (reference sequence). The CDR3 has 14 amino acids. Here the CDR3 DNA reads TGTTCCAGCAGCTTAGGGACAGGGACCGGGGAGCTGTTTTTT. It is translated as CSSSLGTGTGELFF.

V is TRBV7-9 and J is TRBJ1-1; the match to TRBD1 covers 7 bases. The length of the CDR3 is 15 residues. Unmatched junction bases numbered 10, after V lost 5 bases and J lost 4 bases. Germline V gives CDR1 SEHNR, CDR2 FQNEAQ (reference sequence). CDR3 region: CASSARDSLGTEAFF. The CDR3 nucleotides are TGTGCCAGCAGCGCCCGGGACAGCCTGGGCACTGAAGCTTTCTTT.

The chain uses TRBV28 and TRBJ1-5; no clear D gene. Germline loops: CDR1 MDHEN, CDR2 SYDVKM. The CDR3 length is 12 residues. V was clipped by 5 bases and J by 7 bases, with 9 bases between them. CDR3 loop: CASSATGQPQHF. The CDR3 DNA reads TGTGCCAGCAGTGCGACGGGACAGCCCCAGCATTTT. Looking up the rest from reference TRBV28 and TRBJ1-5 gives the full variable domain: DVKVTQSSRYLVKRTGEKVFLECVQDMDHENMFWYRQDPGLGLRLIYFSYDVKMKEKGDIPEGYSVSREKKERFSLILESASTNQTSMYLCASSATGQPQHFGDGTRLSIL.

This sequence joins TRBV5-5 and TRBJ2-7; 7 bases agree with TRBD1. CDR1 and CDR2 (germline): SGHKS, YYEKEE (reference sequence). This CDR3 is built from 15 residues. Trimming cost V 4 bases and J 1 base; bases outside gene matches: 8. The CDR3 region has the DNA TGTGCCAGCAGCGCGACAGGGTTTCAGTCCTACGAGCAGTACTTC. Its protein product is CASSATGFQSYEQYF.

This clone has more than one count but fewer than ten. This sequence joins TRBV18 and TRBJ1-1; 9 bases align to TRBD1. The CDR3 extends over 16 amino acids. CDR1 is KGHSH, CDR2 LQKENI, per germline. J gave up 1 base and V 0 bases, and 3 bases lay outside the gene matches. The CDR3 here is CASSPPTGGTNTEAFF. CDR3 bases: TGTGCCAGCTCACCACCCACAGGGGGCACGAACACTGAAGCTTTCTTT.

The chain carries TRBV6-1 and TRBJ2-3; D unclear. The CDR3 is 13 amino acids. CDR1 is MNHNS and CDR2 is SASEGT in the germline V gene. V was clipped by 5 bases and J by 3 bases, with 9 bases between them. The CDR3 protein is CASSSIITDTQYF. The CDR3 region has the DNA TGTGCCAGCAGTAGCATAATAACAGATACGCAGTATTTT.

This sequence joins TRBV28 and TRBJ2-7; D might be TRBD2 (6 bases). Germline V gives CDR1 MDHEN, CDR2 SYDVKM. The CDR3 is made up of 16 amino acids. Trimming stripped 7 bases from V and 4 bases from J, with 23 bases between. DNA of the CDR3: TGTGCCAGCACCCCAGCCGTAGCGGTTTTAACTTACGAGCAGTACTTC. Protein sequence: CASTPAVAVLTYEQYF.

V usage is TRBV18 and J usage is TRBJ1-3; unclear D gene. Trimming took 0 bases from V and 0 from J, leaving 9 bases between them. The V gene's germline CDR1 is KGHSH and CDR2 LQKENI. CDR3 size: 16 residues. CDR3 DNA sequence: TGTGCCAGCTCACCACCAATGGGGAGCTCTGGAAACACCATATATTTT. This codes for CASSPPMGSSGNTIYF.

This clone has just a few counts. The CDR3 sequence: CASSPKLAVGETQYF. In DNA form, the CDR3 reads TGTGCCAGCAGCCCAAAATTAGCGGTAGGAGAGACCCAGTACTTC. The rearrangement uses TRBV21-1 and TRBJ2-5; the table calls TRBD2, which could not be checked here. TRBV21-1 is shown as a pseudogene. CDR3 length equals 15 residues.

As for this clone: The same CDR3 arises from other DNA sequences in this sample as well. V gene TRBV29-1 combines with J gene TRBJ2-7; D unresolved. Per the germline V gene, CDR1 is SQVTM and CDR2 is ANQGSEA. The CDR3 is 11 residues long. Trimming took 1 base from V and 4 from J, leaving 5 bases between them. CDR3 sequence: CSVEAGYEQYF. CDR3 in DNA: TGCAGCGTTGAAGCGGGTTACGAGCAGTACTTC.

The V gene is TRBV4-1, the J gene TRBJ1-2; 8 bases fit TRBD1. CDR1 MGHRA and CDR2 YSYEKL come from the germline V gene. The V and J ends lost 0 bases and 4 bases, in that order; junction bases with no gene match: 4. The CDR3 length is 15 residues. The CDR3 coding sequence is TGCGCCAGCAGCCAAGAACAGGGGGTCGGCTATGGCTACACCTTC. Protein: CASSQEQGVGYGYTF.

This clone was detected a few times. V usage is TRBV6-6 and J usage is TRBJ1-5, with a possible D match to TRBD1 (6 bases). CDR3 length: 15 residues. CDR1 MNHNY and CDR2 SVGAGI come from the germline V gene (reference sequence). The germline V and J ends were trimmed by 4 bases and 4 bases, with 14 bases remaining between them. CDR3 sequence (DNA): TGTGCCAGCAGTTCTCGGCAGGGGTGGAATCAGCCCCAGCATTTT. It is translated as CASSSRQGWNQPQHF.

The chain couples TRBV6-6 to TRBJ2-1; 12 nucleotides agree with TRBD2. Germline V gives CDR1 MNHNY, CDR2 SVGAGI (reference sequence). This CDR3 contains 15 residues. Unmatched junction bases numbered 6, after V lost 5 bases and J lost 7 bases. This chain's CDR3 is CASSRLAGDRNEQFF. The CDR3 region has the DNA TGTGCCAGCAGTCGACTAGCGGGAGATAGAAATGAGCAGTTCTTC.

This sequence joins TRBV5-1 and TRBJ2-5, with 9 nucleotides matching TRBD2. CDR3 length: 16 amino acids. V dropped 0 bases and J dropped 1; count of bases not matched to a gene: 4. From germline, CDR1 is SGHRS and CDR2 YFSETQ. The CDR3 reads CASSLVIAGAQETQYF. The CDR3 region has the DNA TGCGCCAGCAGCTTGGTGATAGCGGGAGCCCAAGAGACCCAGTACTTC. Full variable domain (outside the CDR3, taken from reference TRBV5-1 and TRBJ2-5): KAGVTQTPRYLIKTRGQQVTLSCSPISGHRSVSWYQQTPGQGLQFLFEYFSETQRNKGNFPGRFSGRQFSNSRSEMNVSTLELGDSALYLCASSLVIAGAQETQYFGPGTRLLVL.

The chain recombines TRBV15 with TRBJ2-7; 13 positions match TRBD2. CDR1 and CDR2 (germline): LNHNV, YYDKDF (reference sequence). Trimming took 0 bases from V and 2 from J; bases not matched to a gene: 4. The CDR3 has 17 amino acids. CDR3 DNA sequence: TGTGCCACCAGCAGAGACCTTGGACTAGCGGGAGCCTACGAGCAGTACTTC. Amino acid sequence: CATSRDLGLAGAYEQYF.

The genes are TRBV7-6 and TRBJ2-1; perhaps TRBD1 as D (6 bases). This CDR3 is 15 amino acids long. The V gene lost 0 bases and the J gene lost 8 bases, with 14 bases spanning the gap. CDR1 is SGHVS, CDR2 FNYEAQ, per germline. The CDR3 here is CASSLAGAGFDEQFF. The CDR3 DNA sequence: TGTGCCAGCAGCTTAGCGGGGGCCGGTTTCGATGAGCAGTTCTTC.